Listed below are T cell receptor beta chains from one sample, sequenced in a study of blood T cell repertoires in COVID-19. TCRdb's table, derived via immunoSEQ multiplex PCR, lists solely in-frame clones and lacks some. The profile covers around 180,000 clones, with under 85% appearing a single time and 9.8% taken by the ten largest. Sequenced: peripheral blood. These receptors were taken from a woman over 75 with acute or convalescent COVID-19. CDR3s include the opening cysteine and the closing phenylalanine or tryptophan. D genes are given only for firm matches. For some rows the clone size is stated as once, few or many, or as a class when expanded; others skip it.

j_call | v_call | clone_size | d_call | cdr3_nt | cdr3_aa
TRBJ2-5 | TRBV5-4 | once | TRBD2 | TGTGCCAGCAGCTTGAGCAGCGGGAGGGGGGTGGAGACCCAGTACTTC | CASSLSSGRGVETQYF
TRBJ2-3 | TRBV19 | . | TRBD2 | TGTGCCAGTAGTATCGTTCCCGGTCGGGCTAGCGGGGGGCCGGGAGATACGCAGTATTTT | CASSIVPGRASGGPGDTQYF
TRBJ2-7 | TRBV5-1 | . | TRBD2 | TGCGCCAGCACCCGAGAGTGGGGGACTAGCGGAGTGGGAACCTACGAGCAGTACTTC | CASTREWGTSGVGTYEQYF
TRBJ1-1 | TRBV5-4 | . | TRBD1 | TGTGCCAGCAGGAAGACAGGGGAGAACACTGAAGCTTTCTTT | CASRKTGENTEAFF
TRBJ2-7 | TRBV10-3 | . | TRBD2 | TGTGCCACAAGGACTAGCGGGAGACTTAACGAGCAGTACTTC | CATRTSGRLNEQYF
TRBJ2-5 | TRBV5-4 | . | . | TGTGCCAGCAGCTCCGGGACTTTCCAAGAGACCCAGTACTTC | CASSSGTFQETQYF
TRBJ2-7 | TRBV19 | . | . | TGTGCCAGTAGTACGAGACAGTTCTACGAGCAGTACTTC | CASSTRQFYEQYF
TRBJ1-1 | TRBV5-6 | . | . | TGTGCCAGCAGCTTGGCTTTCGGGAACACTGAAGCTTTCTTT | CASSLAFGNTEAFF
TRBJ1-2 | TRBV5-5 | few | . | TGTGCCAGCAGCCAAAGTACTTATGGCTACACCTTC | CASSQSTYGYTF
TRBJ2-3 | TRBV10-3 | once | TRBD2 | TGTGCCATCAGTCGAACGGCGGGAGAGGATACGCAGTATTTT | CAISRTAGEDTQYF
TRBJ1-2 | TRBV12-5 | . | TRBD1 | TGTGCTAGTGGTTTCGGACAGGGCTGGGGTTATGGCTACACCTTC | CASGFGQGWGYGYTF
TRBJ2-7 | TRBV7-2 | once | TRBD1 | TGTGCCAGCAGCTTACAGCCCGGGACAGGGTTCGAGCAGTACTTC | CASSLQPGTGFEQYF
TRBJ1-6 | TRBV5-1 | . | . | TGCGCCAGCAGCCCCGAAGGGGAAGGGTTCTCCCTCCACTTT | CASSPEGEGFSLHF
TRBJ2-5 | TRBV11-2 | once | . | TGTGCCAGCAGGGAGGTCCGAGGCCAAGAGACCCAGTACTTC | CASREVRGQETQYF
TRBJ1-2 | TRBV10-3 | . | TRBD1 | TGTGCCATCAGTGAGTCACCAGGGGGCGCCTATGGCTACACCTTC | CAISESPGGAYGYTF
TRBJ1-2 | TRBV19 | . | . | TGTGCCAGTAGTAACGACATGTATTTAGGCTACACCTTC | CASSNDMYLGYTF
TRBJ2-3 | TRBV25-1 | . | TRBD2 | TGTGCCAGCAGTTCGCGGGGGGGCCCCGATACGCAGTATTTT | CASSSRGGPDTQYF
TRBJ1-1 | TRBV29-1 | . | TRBD1 | TGCAGCGTTAACACGAGAACAGGGGGTAACACTGAAGCTTTCTTT | CSVNTRTGGNTEAFF
TRBJ1-5 | TRBV30 | . | . | TGTGCCTGGAGTGTATACACACAGATAAATCAGCCCCAGCATTTT | CAWSVYTQINQPQHF
TRBJ2-7 | TRBV4-1 | . | TRBD1 | TGCGCCAGCAGCCAATTGGAGACAGGGCCCGAGCAGTACTTC | CASSQLETGPEQYF
TRBJ2-3 | TRBV7-3 | . | . | TGTGCCAGCAGCTTATTCGGGAGCACAGATACGCAGTATTTT | CASSLFGSTDTQYF
TRBJ2-1 | TRBV25-1 | . | TRBD1 | TGTGCCAGCAGCAGACAGGGTGGTACGGATGAGCAGTTCTTC | CASSRQGGTDEQFF
TRBJ1-5 | TRBV5-1 | . | . | TGCGCCAGCAGCTTAGGCGGCTCAGATCAGCCCCAGCATTTT | CASSLGGSDQPQHF
TRBJ1-2 | TRBV19 | . | TRBD1 | TGTGCCAGCCGGGACAGTGCTTATGGCTACACCTTC | CASRDSAYGYTF
TRBJ1-2 | TRBV5-1 | . | TRBD1 | TGCGCCAGCAGCTTGCATGGACAGGGAGTCTATGGCTACACCTTC | CASSLHGQGVYGYTF
TRBJ1-5 | TRBV19 | . | TRBD1 | TGTGCCAGTAGTATCGGACAGGGCGGTGGACAGCCCCAGCATTTT | CASSIGQGGGQPQHF
TRBJ1-6 | TRBV2 | . | . | TGTGCCAGCAGTGAAGTCGGGCAGGGGCATTCACCCCTCCACTTT | CASSEVGQGHSPLHF
TRBJ1-3 | TRBV5-1 | few | . | TGCGCCAGCAGTTGGACAGAACCTGGAAACACCATATATTTT | CASSWTEPGNTIYF
TRBJ2-3 | TRBV5-1 | . | TRBD1 | TGCGCCAGCAGCTTGGGACAGGGGGCCCCAGATACGCAGTATTTT | CASSLGQGAPDTQYF
TRBJ2-7 | TRBV2 | . | . | TGTGCCAGCAATCGCGGCTTCTCCTACGAGCAGTACTTC | CASNRGFSYEQYF
TRBJ1-5 | TRBV12-3/TRBV12-4 | . | . | TGTGCCAGCCGCTATAGCAATCAGCCCCAGCATTTT | CASRYSNQPQHF
TRBJ2-7 | TRBV5-1 | . | . | TGCGCCAGCAGCTCCCCGGGTGATCGGCGCGAGCAGTACTTC | CASSSPGDRREQYF